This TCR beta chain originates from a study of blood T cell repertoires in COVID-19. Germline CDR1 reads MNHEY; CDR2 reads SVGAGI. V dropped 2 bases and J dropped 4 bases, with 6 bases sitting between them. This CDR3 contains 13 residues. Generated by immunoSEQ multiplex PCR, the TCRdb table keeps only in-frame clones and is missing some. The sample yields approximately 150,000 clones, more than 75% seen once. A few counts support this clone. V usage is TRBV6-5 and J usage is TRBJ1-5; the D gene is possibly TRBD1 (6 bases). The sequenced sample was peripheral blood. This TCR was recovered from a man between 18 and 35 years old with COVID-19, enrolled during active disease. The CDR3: CASSYGQNQPQHF. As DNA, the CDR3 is TGTGCCAGCAGTTACGGACAGAATCAGCCCCAGCATTTT.